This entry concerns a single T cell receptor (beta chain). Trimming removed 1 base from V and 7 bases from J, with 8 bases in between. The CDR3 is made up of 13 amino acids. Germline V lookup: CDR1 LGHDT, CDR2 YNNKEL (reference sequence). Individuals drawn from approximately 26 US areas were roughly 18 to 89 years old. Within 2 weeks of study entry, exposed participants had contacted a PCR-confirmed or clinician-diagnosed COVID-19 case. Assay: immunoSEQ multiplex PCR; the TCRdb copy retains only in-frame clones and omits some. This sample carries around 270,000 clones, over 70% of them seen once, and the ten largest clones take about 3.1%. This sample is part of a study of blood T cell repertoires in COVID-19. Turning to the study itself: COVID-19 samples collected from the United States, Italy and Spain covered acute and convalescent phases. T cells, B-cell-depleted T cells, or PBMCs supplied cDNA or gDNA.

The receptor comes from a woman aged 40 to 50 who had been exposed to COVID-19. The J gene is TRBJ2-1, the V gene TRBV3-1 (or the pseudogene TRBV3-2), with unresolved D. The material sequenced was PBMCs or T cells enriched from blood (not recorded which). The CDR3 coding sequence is TGTGCCAGCAGCCAAGGTCCTCGGAATGAGCAGTTCTTC. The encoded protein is CASSQGPRNEQFF.